Following are 10 T cell receptor beta chains from one sample sequenced in a study of blood T cell repertoires in COVID-19. The method was immunoSEQ multiplex PCR; TCRdb's version includes in-frame clones alone and lacks a portion of them. The table shows some 96,000 clones, with roughly 88% occurring only once. Sequenced material: peripheral blood. The receptors here all came from a human donor in a cohort sampled during active COVID-19.

The CDR3 nucleotides read TGTGCCAGCAGTTCCAGCATTCCTAGCGCCACAGATACGCAGTATTTT. Residues: CASSSSIPSATDTQYF. This chain connects TRBV27 to TRBJ2-3, with a possible D match to TRBD2 (6 bases). The ends were cut back, 4 bases at V and 2 bases at J, with 16 bases in the middle. The V gene's germline CDR1 is MNHEY and CDR2 SMNVEV (reference sequence). The CDR3 is made up of 16 amino acids.

The chain is built from TRBV21-1 and TRBJ2-1; TRBD2 is the table's D call and was not checked against the DNA. TRBV21-1 is a recognized pseudogene. The CDR3 loop spans 16 amino acids. The CDR3 DNA reads TGTGCCAGCAGCAAAACTCTAGCGGAGATGGACAATGAGCAGTTCTTC. It yields the protein CASSKTLAEMDNEQFF.

Here the CDR3 DNA reads TGTGCCAGCAGCCAATCAGGGTCGGACACTGAAGCTTTCTTT. Protein sequence: CASSQSGSDTEAFF. V usage is TRBV14 and J usage is TRBJ1-1; weak D call: TRBD1 (5 bases). CDR1 and CDR2 from the germline V gene are SGHDN and FVKESK. With 2 bases removed from V and 3 bases from J, the gap between germline ends came to 10 bases. The CDR3 is 14 residues long.

V usage is TRBV5-1 and J usage is TRBJ2-1; 7 nucleotides align to TRBD1. The germline V gene encodes CDR1 SGHRS and CDR2 YFSETQ. The length of the CDR3 is 15 residues. V shed 4 bases, J shed 2 bases, and the junction held 6 bases outside the gene matches. The CDR3 nucleotides read TGCGCCAGCAGCCCCCGGGACAGCACCTACAATGAGCAGTTCTTC. It specifies CASSPRDSTYNEQFF.

The chain joins TRBV5-1 to TRBJ2-1; possible D gene TRBD2, 5 bases. Trimming took off 0 bases at V and 0 bases at J, with 16 bases between the two ends. The length of the CDR3 is 18 residues. Germline V gene lookup returns CDR1 SGHRS and CDR2 YFSETQ. The CDR3, as DNA: TGCGCCAGCAGCTTGGCTATATCACTAGGGAGCTCCTACAATGAGCAGTTCTTC. Protein product: CASSLAISLGSSYNEQFF.

V gene TRBV9 combines with J gene TRBJ1-4; 7 bases align to TRBD1. This CDR3 contains 14 residues. V shed 3 bases, J shed 10 bases, and the junction held 9 bases outside the gene matches. CDR1 and CDR2 from the germline V gene are SGDLS and YYNGEE. The CDR3 DNA reads TGTGCCAGCAGCGATCGACAGGGTTCAGGAAAACTGTTTTTT. This gives the protein CASSDRQGSGKLFF.

This chain links TRBV27 with TRBJ1-2, with D hard to call. The V end lost 6 bases, the J end lost 2 bases, and 16 bases lay between the germline ends. The CDR3 is 15 amino acids. CDR1 is MNHEY and CDR2 is SMNVEV in the germline V gene (reference sequence). The CDR3 loop reads CASSLKPPGNYGYTF. The CDR3, as DNA: TGTGCCAGCAGCCTAAAACCGCCGGGGAACTATGGCTACACCTTC.

The gene calls are TRBV2 and TRBJ2-7; 8 nucleotides align to TRBD2. Unmatched junction bases numbered 11, after V lost 1 base and J lost 0 bases. The CDR3 contains 18 residues. Looked up from germline, CDR1 is SNHLY and CDR2 is FYNNEI. CDR3 sequence (DNA): TGTGCCAGCAGTGAAGTTGGAAGGACTAGCAGGAGCTCCTACGAGCAGTACTTC. Translation: CASSEVGRTSRSSYEQYF. Full variable domain (remainder filled in from reference TRBV2 and TRBJ2-7): EPEVTQTPSHQVTQMGQEVILRCVPISNHLYFYWYRQILGQKVEFLVSFYNNEISEKSEIFDDQFSVERPDGSNFTLKIRSTKLEDSAMYFCASSEVGRTSRSSYEQYFGPGTRLTVT.

The chain has TRBV5-1 and TRBJ2-1; D remains ambiguous. V was pared by 2 bases and J by 4 bases, with 10 bases between. The CDR3 sequence is 14 residues long. Looked up from germline, CDR1 is SGHRS and CDR2 is YFSETQ. The CDR3 spells CASSLGQTYNEQFF. CDR3 DNA: TGCGCCAGCAGCTTAGGTCAGACTTACAATGAGCAGTTCTTC.

V and J are TRBV28 and TRBJ2-4; D may be TRBD2 (5 bases). V shed 5 bases and J shed 0 bases, with 11 bases lying between them. This CDR3 region has 15 residues. Germline V gives CDR1 MDHEN, CDR2 SYDVKM. CDR3 amino acids: CASSETGLAKNIQYF. The CDR3 nucleotides read TGTGCCAGCAGTGAGACGGGGTTAGCCAAAAACATTCAGTACTTC.